These 14 T cell receptor beta chains were sequenced from one sample in a study of cytomegalovirus exposure and HLA in healthy donors. The PCR made use of 60 Vbeta and 13 Jbeta primers. This table comes from immunoSEQ multiplex PCR, and its TCRdb copy is limited to in-frame clones, with some not included. Its table lists 200,000 to 250,000 clones. The sample comprised PBMCs. The origin of the receptors is a girl aged 2-10 years in good health and CMV-seropositive.

This rearrangement joins TRBV28 to TRBJ1-2; no definite D call. The V gene lost 4 bases and the J gene lost 8 bases, with 8 bases spanning the gap. Germline-derived CDR1 and CDR2 are MDHEN and SYDVKM. The CDR3 extends over 11 amino acids. CDR3 nucleotide sequence: TGTGCCAGCAGTTCTCGTCCCGGCTACACCTTC. Translation: CASSSRPGYTF.

The chain combines TRBV6-5 with TRBJ1-2; 7 bases fit TRBD1. The junction had 12 bases not matched to a gene; V was cut back by 2 bases and J by 6 bases. The germline V gene encodes CDR1 MNHEY and CDR2 SVGAGI. The CDR3 has 16 amino acids. CDR3 DNA sequence: TGTGCCAGCAGTTACACTGGGGGCAGGGGGAATAATGGCTACACCTTC. This translates into CASSYTGGRGNNGYTF.

The rearrangement joins TRBV29-1 to TRBJ1-2, with TRBD1 matching over 9 bases. There are 13 residues in the CDR3. With V trimmed by 7 bases and J by 7 bases, 10 bases remained unmatched. Germline lookup yields CDR1 SQVTM and CDR2 ANQGSEA. The CDR3 DNA follows: TGCAGCGCGAGGACAGGGGCCGGCGGTGGCTACACCTTC. This codes for CSARTGAGGGYTF. Variable domain in full (rest from reference TRBV29-1 and TRBJ1-2): SAVISQKPSRDICQRGTSLTIQCQVDSQVTMMFWYRQQPGQSLTLIATANQGSEATYESGFVIDKFPISRPNLTFSTLTVSNMSPEDSSIYLCSARTGAGGGYTFGSGTRLTVV.

The rearrangement joins TRBV10-1 to TRBJ2-3; 10 nucleotides match TRBD2. Germline V gives CDR1 WNHNN, CDR2 SYGVQD (reference sequence). This CDR3 spans 12 amino acids. Trimming took 10 bases from V and 4 from J; bases not matched to a gene: 2. This CDR3 is CATGTSADTQYF. Written as DNA, the CDR3 is TGCGCCACCGGGACTAGCGCAGATACGCAGTATTTT.

V gene TRBV2 combines with J gene TRBJ2-7; TRBD2 matches 12 bases. This CDR3 is 15 amino acids long. The V and J ends lost 4 bases and 4 bases, in that order; junction bases with no gene match: 5. In germline, CDR1 is SNHLY, CDR2 FYNNEI. In DNA, the CDR3 is TGTGCCAGCAGTGCTAGCGGGAGGGGGTCGTACGAGCAGTACTTC. It specifies CASSASGRGSYEQYF.

This chain joins TRBV5-1 and TRBJ2-1; 7 bases line up with TRBD2. There are 17 residues in the CDR3. Germline V gene sequence: CDR1 SGHRS, CDR2 YFSETQ. With 0 bases clipped from V and 0 bases from J, the junction kept 6 bases outside the gene matches. The CDR3 DNA reads TGCGCCAGCAGCTTGGCCAAGGGACTATCCTCCTACAATGAGCAGTTCTTC. Protein sequence: CASSLAKGLSSYNEQFF.

The genes are TRBV6-4 and TRBJ1-5; D is perhaps TRBD1 (6 bases). Looked up from germline, CDR1 is MRHNA and CDR2 is SNTAGT. Trimming cost V 6 bases and J 4 bases, with 13 bases left between them. The CDR3 is made up of 14 amino acids. CDR3 in DNA: TGTGCCAGCAGCCCCGGGGGGCGGAATCAGCCCCAGCATTTT. Its protein product is CASSPGGRNQPQHF.

The rearrangement links TRBV18 to TRBJ1-1, with 10 bases fitting TRBD1. CDR3 length: 16 amino acids. CDR1 is KGHSH, CDR2 LQKENI, per germline. V lost 6 bases to trimming and J lost 5 bases; unmatched junction nucleotides: 12. CDR3 DNA sequence: TGTGCCAGCTCGGCCGGAAGAGGACAGGGGGGGACTGAAGCTTTCTTT. Translation: CASSAGRGQGGTEAFF.

The V call is TRBV6-4, the J call TRBJ2-5; 10 positions match TRBD2. Losses at the gene ends were 4 bases for V and 5 bases for J; bases not matched to a gene: 7. The CDR3 extends over 15 amino acids. Germline V gives CDR1 MRHNA, CDR2 SNTAGT. CDR3: CASSAGLAEGETQYF. CDR3 DNA sequence: TGTGCCAGCAGTGCTGGACTAGCGGAGGGGGAGACCCAGTACTTC.

This chain connects TRBV6-5 to TRBJ1-2; D gene unclear. CDR3 length equals 12 residues. Trimming pared 8 bases from V and 10 bases from J, leaving 17 bases between. Germline V gives CDR1 MNHEY, CDR2 SVGAGI. The CDR3 region has the DNA TGTGCCAGCTCGTTGAACCTGGCAATCTACACCTTC. It yields the protein CASSLNLAIYTF.

This rearrangement joins TRBV28 to TRBJ2-7, with D possibly TRBD1 on 6 matching bases. The CDR3 is 15 residues long. Trimming shortened V by 6 bases and J by 0 bases, and 15 bases separated the two germline ends. Germline assignment: CDR1 MDHEN and CDR2 SYDVKM. DNA for the CDR3: TGTGCCAGCAGCCCCCGGGACACCTACTCCTACGAGCAGTACTTC. The encoded protein is CASSPRDTYSYEQYF.

J is TRBJ2-2 and V is TRBV13; 9 bases align to TRBD2. V lost 6 bases and J lost 5; bases outside the gene matches: 4. The CDR3 runs to 14 residues. The V gene's germline CDR1 is PRHDT and CDR2 FYEKMQ (reference sequence). The CDR3 protein is CASSSGRATGELFF. The CDR3 bases are TGTGCCAGCAGTAGCGGGAGAGCGACCGGGGAGCTGTTTTTT.

The V gene is TRBV18, the J gene TRBJ2-7, with D maybe TRBD1 (6 bases). CDR1 KGHSH and CDR2 LQKENI come from the germline V gene. The CDR3 runs to 15 residues. Trimming cost V 2 bases and J 0 bases, with 11 bases left between them. Written as DNA, the CDR3 is TGTGCCAGCTCACCATCCGGACAGATCTCCTACGAGCAGTACTTC. Protein sequence: CASSPSGQISYEQYF.

The CDR3 protein is CASSLVGGPREQFF. The CDR3 DNA is TGTGCCAGCAGCTTAGTCGGCGGCCCGCGTGAGCAGTTCTTC. The J gene is TRBJ2-1, the V gene TRBV7-6; D is uncertain. The CDR3 is 14 amino acids. V was pared by 1 base and J by 9 bases, with 13 bases between. Germline V lookup: CDR1 SGHVS, CDR2 FNYEAQ.